These T cell receptor beta chains were read from a single sample in a study of blood T cell repertoires in COVID-19. Generated by immunoSEQ multiplex PCR, the TCRdb table keeps only in-frame clones and is missing some. The table shows about 370,000 clones, with roughly 89% occurring only once. Material: PBMCs or T cells enriched from blood (not recorded which). These receptor sequences come from a woman aged 30 to 39 who had recovered from COVID-19. The CDR3 runs from the conserved cysteine through the conserved F or W. A D gene is named only where the DNA matches it firmly. Some rows mark clone size as missing; the rest say once, few, many or name a class of expanded clone.

abundance | j_gene | v_gene | d_gene | CDR3nt | CDR3aa
NA | TRBJ1-6 | TRBV12-3/TRBV12-4 | NA | TGTGCCAGCAGTCCTGGACAGAATTCACCCCTCCACTTT | CASSPGQNSPLHF
NA | TRBJ1-3 | TRBV7-6 | TRBD1 | TGTGCCAGCAGCTTACGCCCGGGACAGCAATTCTCTGGAAACACCATATATTTT | CASSLRPGQQFSGNTIYF
NA | TRBJ2-7 | TRBV30 | TRBD1 | TGTGCCTGTCTCCGGGACAGTATCTACGAGCAGTACTTC | CACLRDSIYEQYF
NA | TRBJ2-1 | TRBV18 | NA | TGTGCCAGCTCCCGTACTAGCCTCAATGAGCAGTTCTTC | CASSRTSLNEQFF
NA | TRBJ2-1 | TRBV5-6 | TRBD1 | TGTGCCAGCAGCTTTAGGACACAGGGGGTGAGCTCCTACAATGAGCAGTTCTTC | CASSFRTQGVSSYNEQFF
NA | TRBJ1-5 | TRBV19 | TRBD1 | TGTGCCAGTAGTGCCGGGGACAGGGGTTTCAATCAGCCCCAGCATTTT | CASSAGDRGFNQPQHF
once | TRBJ1-6 | TRBV19 | NA | TGTGCCAGTAGGGGTACAACAGGGTCCTATTCACCCCTCCACTTT | CASRGTTGSYSPLHF
once | TRBJ2-7 | TRBV7-3 | TRBD2 | TGTGCCAGCAGCTTAATTGGCGGGGGGTCCTACGAGCAGTACTTC | CASSLIGGGSYEQYF
NA | TRBJ1-5 | TRBV9 | TRBD1 | TGTGCCAGCAGCGAGGGGGACAGGGTTCATCAGCCCCAGCATTTT | CASSEGDRVHQPQHF
NA | TRBJ1-1 | TRBV7-2 | TRBD1 | TGTGCCTCAAGACAGGGCTCGGCGAACACTGAAGCTTTCTTT | CASRQGSANTEAFF
NA | TRBJ2-7 | TRBV5-8 | TRBD1 | TGTGCCAGCAGCTTATGGGACAGGGACGAGCAGTACTTC | CASSLWDRDEQYF
NA | TRBJ1-2 | TRBV12-3/TRBV12-4 | NA | TGTGCCAGCAGCCGGGACACCGGCTACACCTTC | CASSRDTGYTF